Following are 31 T cell receptor beta chains from one sample sequenced in a study of blood T cell repertoires in COVID-19. Clones were sequenced by immunoSEQ multiplex PCR, and TCRdb holds only the in-frame ones, with some missing. The profile shows approximately 440,000 clones, roughly 87% of them singletons. The sequenced sample was PBMCs or T cells enriched from blood (not recorded which). These receptors were obtained from a woman aged 18-29 years who had recovered from COVID-19.

In this sample, this clone turned up a few times. This chain joins TRBV3-1 (or the pseudogene TRBV3-2) and TRBJ1-2; D possibly corresponds to TRBD1 (5 bases). This CDR3 has 13 residues. V lost 4 bases, J lost 1 base, and 7 bases lay in between. Germline CDR1 LGHDT, CDR2 YNNKEL (reference sequence). This CDR3 reads CASSPGLNYGYTF. Here the CDR3 DNA reads TGTGCCAGCAGCCCGGGACTTAACTATGGCTACACCTTC.

This chain uses TRBV30 with TRBJ1-3; tentative D call: TRBD1 (5 bases). Trimming left V 0 bases short and J 4 bases short, with 13 bases between. The CDR3 contains 15 residues. The germline V gene has CDR1 GTSNPN and CDR2 SVGIG (reference sequence). The DNA for the CDR3 is TGTGCCTGGAGTGTAAGGAGGGGCCAGGGAAACACCATATATTTT. Translated, it gives CAWSVRRGQGNTIYF.

This sequence joins TRBV19 and TRBJ1-1; no firm D call. The germline CDR1 and CDR2 sequences are LNHDA and SQIVND (reference sequence). Between the trimmed V and J ends, which lost 3 bases and 0 bases, there was a span of 11 bases. The CDR3 runs to 15 residues. CDR3 region: CASSILPGLNTEAFF. CDR3 DNA: TGTGCCAGTAGTATTCTACCAGGCTTGAACACTGAAGCTTTCTTT.

This sequence joins TRBV5-1 and TRBJ2-1; no clear D gene. Trimming took 0 bases from V and 5 from J, leaving 9 bases between them. Germline V gene sequence: CDR1 SGHRS, CDR2 YFSETQ. The CDR3 totals 14 residues. Here the CDR3 DNA reads TGCGCCAGCAGCTTGGCTCAGATGGACAATGAGCAGTTCTTC. Its protein is CASSLAQMDNEQFF.

The table lists this clone with a few counts. The rearrangement joins TRBV11-2 to TRBJ2-5, with 8 bases identical to TRBD2. With V trimmed by 1 base and J by 5 bases, 3 bases remained unmatched. The CDR3 extends over 14 amino acids. Germline V gene lookup returns CDR1 SGHAT and CDR2 FQNNGV. The CDR3 spells CASSLGPGGETQYF. The CDR3 DNA reads as TGTGCCAGCAGCTTAGGGCCGGGGGGGGAGACCCAGTACTTC.

V gene TRBV2 combines with J gene TRBJ1-5; weak D call: TRBD1 (6 bases). This CDR3 is 13 amino acids long. The germline gives CDR1 SNHLY, CDR2 FYNNEI. Trimming took 7 bases from V and 4 from J, leaving 11 bases between them. In nucleotides, the CDR3 is TGTGCCAGCAAGGGGGACCCAAATCAGCCCCAGCATTTT. It yields the protein CASKGDPNQPQHF.

The CDR3 DNA is TGTGCCAGCAGATTACAGCTCCTCCAAGAGACCCAGTACTTC. This sequence encodes CASRLQLLQETQYF. This chain connects TRBV2 to TRBJ2-5; D is unresolved. From germline, CDR1 is SNHLY and CDR2 FYNNEI. This CDR3 contains 14 residues. Trimming stripped 6 bases from V and 1 base from J, with 12 bases between. The variable domain in full, with the rest retrieved from reference TRBV2 and TRBJ2-5, is EPEVTQTPSHQVTQMGQEVILRCVPISNHLYFYWYRQILGQKVEFLVSFYNNEISEKSEIFDDQFSVERPDGSNFTLKIRSTKLEDSAMYFCASRLQLLQETQYFGPGTRLLVL.

This chain uses TRBV6-2 or TRBV6-3 with TRBJ2-3; TRBD2 might be the D (5 bases). CDR3 size: 15 residues. The V end was cut by 5 bases, the J end by 2 bases, with 14 bases between. CDR1 is MNHEY, CDR2 SVGEGT, per germline. CDR3 sequence: CASSDRGPPTDTQYF. DNA of the CDR3: TGTGCCAGCAGTGACCGGGGTCCTCCCACAGATACGCAGTATTTT.

V usage is TRBV7-8 and J usage is TRBJ1-1; 9 bases agree with TRBD1. Germline CDR1 and CDR2: SGHVS and FQNEAQ. This CDR3 is built from 17 residues. After removal of 1 base from V and 0 bases from J, the junction contained 6 bases not matched to a gene. As DNA, the CDR3 is TGTGCCAGCAGCTTAGTTACAGGGGGCGGGATGAACACTGAAGCTTTCTTT. This gives the protein CASSLVTGGGMNTEAFF.

This clone appeared a single time. The chain carries TRBV30 and TRBJ2-3; D is ambiguous. The CDR3 covers 12 residues. Germline V gene data show CDR1 as GTSNPN and CDR2 as SVGIG (reference sequence). Trimming took off 3 bases at V and 7 bases at J, with 11 bases between the two ends. The CDR3 nucleotides read TGTGCCTGGAGCCGCGATATCTATACGCAGTATTTT. As protein: CAWSRDIYTQYF.

The V and J genes are TRBV6-5 and TRBJ2-7; D perhaps matches TRBD1 (5 bases). V dropped 3 bases and J dropped 0 bases, with 9 bases sitting between them. The length of the CDR3 is 14 residues. Germline V lookup: CDR1 MNHEY, CDR2 SVGAGI. As DNA, the CDR3 is TGTGCCAGCAGTTATTCGCAGGGCTCCTACGAGCAGTACTTC. It encodes CASSYSQGSYEQYF.

The V and J genes are TRBV5-4 and TRBJ2-1; D is ambiguous. The CDR3 runs 13 residues. Germline values: CDR1 SGHNT, CDR2 YYREEE (reference sequence). Trimming pared 5 bases from V and 10 bases from J, leaving 16 bases between. CDR3 region: CASSLPGFREQFF. DNA of the CDR3: TGTGCCAGCAGTCTCCCTGGCTTCAGGGAGCAGTTCTTC.

Written as DNA, the CDR3 is TGTGCCAGCAGAAAGGACAGGGGGCGAAGTGGAGGGGAGCTGTTTTTT. Amino acids: CASRKDRGRSGGELFF. The V and J genes are TRBV5-6 and TRBJ2-2; 11 bases map to TRBD1. The CDR3 sequence is 16 residues long. V lost 5 bases and J lost 8; bases outside the gene matches: 11. CDR1 and CDR2 from the germline V gene are SGHDT and YYEEEE.

This chain links TRBV18 with TRBJ1-6; D possibly corresponds to TRBD1 (5 bases). This CDR3 spans 14 amino acids. V lost 6 bases and J lost 7, with 13 bases in between. From germline, CDR1 is KGHSH and CDR2 LQKENI. The CDR3 reads CASSETESNSPLHF. The CDR3 region has the DNA TGTGCCAGCTCGGAGACAGAGAGCAATTCACCCCTCCACTTT.

The V and J genes are TRBV30 and TRBJ1-5; 7 bases fit TRBD1. Germline V CDR1 and CDR2: GTSNPN, SVGIG (reference sequence). The CDR3 covers 16 residues. Germline trimming cut 0 bases from V and 0 bases from J; bases unmatched to any gene: 5. In DNA form, the CDR3 reads TGTGCCTGGAGTGTCGGACAGGCATATAGCAATCAGCCCCAGCATTTT. It encodes CAWSVGQAYSNQPQHF.

The chain uses TRBV6-1 and TRBJ2-1; D is perhaps TRBD1 (6 bases). V was shortened by 3 bases and J by 9 bases, with 18 bases between the two germline ends. The CDR3 runs to 15 residues. Germline loops: CDR1 MNHNS, CDR2 SASEGT. This CDR3 is CASSDKQGAASEQFF. For the CDR3, the DNA is TGTGCCAGCAGTGATAAACAGGGAGCAGCGAGTGAGCAGTTCTTC.

Of note for this clone: Relative to the germline gene, one junction end is altered; a read error may explain this. The genes are TRBV5-1 and TRBJ1-2, with TRBD1 matching over 9 bases. Germline CDR1 is SGHRS and CDR2 is YFSETQ. This CDR3 has 14 amino acids. The CDR3 DNA follows: TGCGCCAGCAGCTTGGATCAAGCCGGGACAGGGCTGATTTTC. This codes for CASSLDQAGTGLIF. The variable domain in full, completed from reference TRBV5-1 and TRBJ1-2, reads KAGVTQTPRYLIKTRGQQVTLSCSPISGHRSVSWYQQTPGQGLQFLFEYFSETQRNKGNFPGRFSGRQFSNSRSEMNVSTLELGDSALYLCASSLDQAGTGLIFGSGTRLTVV.

The chain is built from TRBV5-6 and TRBJ2-5; 7 bases match TRBD2. V shed 0 bases and J 7 bases; nucleotides not matched to a gene: 6. Germline-derived CDR1 and CDR2 are SGHDT and YYEEEE. This CDR3 is 14 amino acids long. The CDR3 region is CASSLGGREWTQYF. The CDR3 DNA sequence: TGTGCCAGCAGCTTGGGAGGGAGGGAATGGACCCAGTACTTC.

V and J are TRBV5-1 and TRBJ2-3; D perhaps matches TRBD2 (5 bases). CDR3 size: 14 residues. The V end was cut by 7 bases, the J end by 6 bases, with 18 bases between. From germline, CDR1 is SGHRS and CDR2 YFSETQ. The CDR3 reads CASSEGPGRDTQYF. CDR3 in DNA: TGCGCCAGCTCCGAGGGTCCAGGTCGGGATACGCAGTATTTT.

The DNA for the CDR3 is TGTGCCAGCAGGACAGGGGCCTCTAACACCGGGGAGCTGTTTTTT. Protein product: CASRTGASNTGELFF. The chain carries TRBV7-9 and TRBJ2-2, with 8 bases fitting TRBD1. The V gene's germline CDR1 is SEHNR and CDR2 FQNEAQ (reference sequence). There are 15 residues in the CDR3. V trimming: 6 bases; J trimming: 2 bases; junction bases outside the gene matches: 5.

The count of this clone is one. This chain connects TRBV9 to TRBJ2-1, with D tentatively TRBD2 (6 bases). The V gene's germline CDR1 is SGDLS and CDR2 YYNGEE. There are 14 residues in the CDR3. V dropped 6 bases and J dropped 4 bases, with 14 bases sitting between them. CDR3 region: CASNPRDFYNEQFF. The CDR3 DNA is TGTGCCAGCAATCCCCGGGACTTTTACAATGAGCAGTTCTTC.

This clone was seen a handful of times. The chain employs TRBV7-2 and TRBJ2-2; 10 bases match TRBD2. After removal of 7 bases from V and 7 bases from J, the junction contained 12 bases not matched to a gene. The CDR3 runs 16 residues. Looked up from germline, CDR1 is SGHTA and CDR2 is FQGNSA. The CDR3 reads CASTRRAGGSDGELFF. The CDR3 DNA reads as TGTGCCAGCACCCGCCGAGCGGGGGGGTCTGACGGGGAGCTGTTTTTT.

V is TRBV29-1 and J is TRBJ1-1; D is unresolved. The CDR3 extends over 12 amino acids. Germline V gene lookup returns CDR1 SQVTM and CDR2 ANQGSEA. V dropped 4 bases and J dropped 3 bases, with 9 bases sitting between them. CDR3 coding DNA: TGCAGCGTTGTCCCCGGGGACACTGAAGCTTTCTTT. This translates into CSVVPGDTEAFF.

The chain combines TRBV19 with TRBJ1-5; D gene unclear. V gave up 3 bases and J gave up 1 base, with 7 bases separating them. The CDR3 has 14 residues. Looked up from germline, CDR1 is LNHDA and CDR2 is SQIVND (reference sequence). The CDR3 here is CASSISPSNQPQHF. CDR3 sequence (DNA): TGTGCCAGTAGTATTTCCCCAAGCAATCAGCCCCAGCATTTT.

This chain connects TRBV25-1 to TRBJ1-4; 8 nucleotides agree with TRBD1. Germline V CDR1 and CDR2: MGHDK, SYGVNS. CDR3 length: 15 residues. J gave up 2 bases and V 3 bases, and 2 bases lay outside the gene matches. CDR3 bases: TGTGCCAGCAGTGATACAGGGGGTACTAATGAAAAACTGTTTTTT. Its translation is CASSDTGGTNEKLFF. Together with reference TRBV25-1 and TRBJ1-4, the CDR3 gives the full variable domain: EADIYQTPRYLVIGTGKKITLECSQTMGHDKMYWYQQDPGMELHLIHYSYGVNSTEKGDLSSESTVSRIRTEHFPLTLESARPSHTSQYLCASSDTGGTNEKLFFGSGTQLSVL.

CDR3: CASRSSIEASYNEQFF. CDR3 in DNA: TGTGCCAGCAGGTCTAGTATTGAAGCGTCCTACAATGAGCAGTTCTTC. V is TRBV7-9 and J is TRBJ2-1; D gene uncertain. Germline CDR1 SEHNR, CDR2 FQNEAQ (reference sequence). This CDR3 has 16 residues. V was pared by 6 bases and J by 1 base, with 16 bases between.

This chain links TRBV2 with TRBJ2-4; 8 nucleotides align to TRBD1. With 7 bases clipped from V and 1 base from J, the junction kept 6 bases outside the gene matches. This CDR3 is built from 15 residues. CDR1 and CDR2 (germline): SNHLY, FYNNEI. The CDR3 coding sequence is TGTGCCAGCATGGAGCAGGGGGCTGCCAAAAACATTCAGTACTTC. Its protein product is CASMEQGAAKNIQYF.

The table lists this clone with a count of one. This chain joins TRBV18 and TRBJ1-1; TRBD1 matches at 7 bases. Trimming at V came to 5 bases and at J to 5 bases, leaving 17 bases not matched to a gene. Germline loops: CDR1 KGHSH, CDR2 LQKENI. CDR3 length equals 17 residues. CDR3 residues: CASSAQSFEGAGTEAFF. The CDR3 DNA sequence: TGTGCCAGCTCAGCCCAATCGTTCGAGGGGGCCGGGACTGAAGCTTTCTTT.

This clone showed up just a few times. The V and J genes are TRBV23-1 and TRBJ2-3, with 10 bases aligning to TRBD2. TRBV23-1 qualifies as an ORF whose function is uncertain. V lost 0 bases and J lost 5; bases outside the gene matches: 14. The CDR3 has 19 residues. The CDR3 nucleotides read TGCGCCAGCAGTCAATCTAAGCCAGGGGGCCTAGCGGGGGAAGATACGCAGTATTTT. Protein: CASSQSKPGGLAGEDTQYF.

The chain recombines TRBV5-6 with TRBJ1-2; TRBD1 aligns across 10 bases. Germline V lookup: CDR1 SGHDT, CDR2 YYEEEE. The CDR3 has 16 amino acids. The J segment lost 0 bases and the V segment lost 4 bases, leaving 6 bases of the junction unmatched. In nucleotides, the CDR3 is TGTGCCAGCAGCCGGGACAGGGGCCCAACTAACTATGGCTACACCTTC. This gives the protein CASSRDRGPTNYGYTF.

The chain couples TRBV27 to TRBJ1-1, with TRBD1 matching 7 bases. Germline CDR1 and CDR2: MNHEY and SMNVEV (reference sequence). The junction had 8 bases not matched to a gene; V was cut back by 3 bases and J by 4 bases. The CDR3 spans 15 residues. The CDR3 loop is CASSFLDRVGTEAFF. The CDR3 bases are TGTGCCAGCAGTTTCCTTGACAGGGTAGGCACTGAAGCTTTCTTT.